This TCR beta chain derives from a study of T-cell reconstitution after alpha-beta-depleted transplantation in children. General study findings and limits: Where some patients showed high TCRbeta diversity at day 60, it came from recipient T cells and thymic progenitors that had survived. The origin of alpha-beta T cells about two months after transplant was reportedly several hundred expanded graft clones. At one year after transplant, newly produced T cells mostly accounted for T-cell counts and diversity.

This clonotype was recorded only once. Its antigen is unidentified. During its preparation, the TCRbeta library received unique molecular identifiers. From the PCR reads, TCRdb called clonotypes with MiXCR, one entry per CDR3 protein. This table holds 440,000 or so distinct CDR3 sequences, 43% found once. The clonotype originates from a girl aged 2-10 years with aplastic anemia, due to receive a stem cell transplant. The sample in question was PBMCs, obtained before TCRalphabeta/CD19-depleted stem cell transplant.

The CDR3 protein is CASSSGTPSGNTIYF. CDR3 in DNA: TGTGCCAGCAGCTCTGGGACGCCGTCTGGAAACACCATATATTTT. The chain links TRBV6-1 to TRBJ1-3; maybe TRBD1 (5 bases). V dropped 6 bases and J dropped 1 base, with 13 bases sitting between them. Germline V gene data show CDR1 as MNHNS and CDR2 as SASEGT. The CDR3 extends over 15 amino acids.